Given below is one T cell receptor (beta chain) in context. The record originates from a study of cytomegalovirus exposure and HLA in healthy donors. The PCR ran on 60 Vbeta and 13 Jbeta primers. Libraries were prepared by immunoSEQ multiplex PCR; TCRdb keeps only in-frame clonotypes and omits some of them. The table records 90,000 or so clones, around 78% of them present only once. CDR1 KGHSH and CDR2 LQKENI come from the germline V gene. V lost 2 bases to trimming and J lost 0 bases, with 8 bases between them. The CDR3 consists of 15 residues. The V and J genes are TRBV18 and TRBJ2-1; D may be TRBD1 (6 bases). This sequence originates from a male donor in good health and CMV-seropositive. Input material: PBMCs. In DNA, the CDR3 is TGTGCCAGCTCACCAGGACAGAACTCCTACAATGAGCAGTTCTTC. It encodes CASSPGQNSYNEQFF.